This T cell receptor beta chain was identified during a study of control samples from healthy donors and cancer patients (dated by TCRdb to the early 2020s). About this clone: Its recognized antigen is unknown. No much larger clone exists at a distance of one base, and base qualities are not known.

The library was obtained by the immunoSEQ multiplex PCR assay. In TCRdb, the immuneACCESS table is reduced to in-frame sequences with V and J assigned. These tables do not hold every clone; where another copy was compared, an unresolved V gene accounts for under half, and the others remain unexplained. This sample has more than 85,000 clones in its table, and around 87% of those were observed once. Approximately 3.7% of the sample rests with the top ten. For this chain, trimming is 0 bases at the V end and 7 bases at the J end, and the number of junction bases without a gene match is 3. Taken from cysteine to phenylalanine, the CDR3 has 16 residues. CDR3 DNA only is kept here, 48 bases in frame from base 1. CDR1 SGHRS and CDR2 YFSETQ are derived from the germline V gene.

Input material: PBMCs. The sequence links TRBV5-1 to TRBJ2-1; 14 nucleotides in the junction match TRBD2. The receptor was isolated from a woman aged 60-75 years with lung cancer. The base sequence is TGCGCCAGCAGCTTGGGGAGGACTAGCGGGGGGAATGAGCAGTTCTTC. It is translated as CASSLGRTSGGNEQFF.